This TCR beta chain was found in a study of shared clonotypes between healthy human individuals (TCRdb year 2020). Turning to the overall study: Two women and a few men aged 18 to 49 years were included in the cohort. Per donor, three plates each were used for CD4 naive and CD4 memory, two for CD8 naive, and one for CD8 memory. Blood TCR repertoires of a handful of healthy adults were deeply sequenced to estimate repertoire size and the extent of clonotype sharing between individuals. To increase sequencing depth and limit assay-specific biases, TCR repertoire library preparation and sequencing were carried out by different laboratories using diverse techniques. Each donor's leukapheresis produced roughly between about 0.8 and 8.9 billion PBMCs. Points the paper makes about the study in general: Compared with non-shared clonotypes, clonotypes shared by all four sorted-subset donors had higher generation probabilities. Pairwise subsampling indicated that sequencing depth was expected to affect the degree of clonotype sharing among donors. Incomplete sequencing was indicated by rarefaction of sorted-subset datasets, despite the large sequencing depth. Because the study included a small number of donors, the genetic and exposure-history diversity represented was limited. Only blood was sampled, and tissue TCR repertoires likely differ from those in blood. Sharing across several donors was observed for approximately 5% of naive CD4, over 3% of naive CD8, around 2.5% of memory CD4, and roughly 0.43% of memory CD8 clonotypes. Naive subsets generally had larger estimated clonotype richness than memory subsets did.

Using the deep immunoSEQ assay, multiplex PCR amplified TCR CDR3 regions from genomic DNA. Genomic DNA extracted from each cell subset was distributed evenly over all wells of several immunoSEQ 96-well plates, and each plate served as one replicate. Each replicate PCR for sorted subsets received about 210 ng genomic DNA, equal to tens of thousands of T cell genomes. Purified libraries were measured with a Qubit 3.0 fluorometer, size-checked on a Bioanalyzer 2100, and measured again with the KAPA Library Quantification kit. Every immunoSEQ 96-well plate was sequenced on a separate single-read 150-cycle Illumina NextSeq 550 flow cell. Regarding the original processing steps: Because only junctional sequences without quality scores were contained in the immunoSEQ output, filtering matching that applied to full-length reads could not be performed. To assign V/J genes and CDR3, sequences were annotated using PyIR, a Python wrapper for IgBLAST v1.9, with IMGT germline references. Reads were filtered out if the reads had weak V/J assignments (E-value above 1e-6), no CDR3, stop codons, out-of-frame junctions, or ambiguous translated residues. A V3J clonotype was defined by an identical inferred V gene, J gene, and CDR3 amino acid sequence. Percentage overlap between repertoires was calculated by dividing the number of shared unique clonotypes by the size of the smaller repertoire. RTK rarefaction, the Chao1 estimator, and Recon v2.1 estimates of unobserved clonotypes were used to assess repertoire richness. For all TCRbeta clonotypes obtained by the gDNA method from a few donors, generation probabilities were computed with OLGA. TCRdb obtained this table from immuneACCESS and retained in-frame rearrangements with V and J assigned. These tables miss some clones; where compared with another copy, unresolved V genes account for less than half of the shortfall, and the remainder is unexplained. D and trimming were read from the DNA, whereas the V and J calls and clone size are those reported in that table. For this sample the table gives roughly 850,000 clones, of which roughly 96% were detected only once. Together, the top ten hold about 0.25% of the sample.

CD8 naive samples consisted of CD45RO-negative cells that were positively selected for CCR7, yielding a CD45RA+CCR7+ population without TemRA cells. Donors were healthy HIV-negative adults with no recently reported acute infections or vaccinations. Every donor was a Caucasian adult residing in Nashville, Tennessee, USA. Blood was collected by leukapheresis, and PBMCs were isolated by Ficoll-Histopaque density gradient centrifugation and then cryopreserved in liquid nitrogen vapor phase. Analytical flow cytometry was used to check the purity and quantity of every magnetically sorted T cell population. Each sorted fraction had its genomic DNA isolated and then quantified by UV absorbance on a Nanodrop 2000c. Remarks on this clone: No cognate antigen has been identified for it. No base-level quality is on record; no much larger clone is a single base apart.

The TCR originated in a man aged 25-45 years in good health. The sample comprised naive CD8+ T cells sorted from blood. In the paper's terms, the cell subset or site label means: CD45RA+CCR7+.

The CDR3 reads CASSLVAGSVYEQYF. The DNA reads TGTGCCAGCAGCTTGGTGGCAGGGAGTGTCTACGAGCAGTACTTC. The chain is made from TRBV5-5 and TRBJ2-7, with the D assignment possibly TRBD1 or TRBD2, given 5 matching bases for each. CDR1 SGHKS and CDR2 YYEKEE were looked up in the germline V gene (reference sequence). Measured from the cysteine to the phenylalanine, the CDR3 is 15 residues long. The DNA shown is the 45-base CDR3, in frame from base 1. Trimming removed 0 bases from V and 3 bases from J, leaving 13 bases between the germline ends.